These 20 T cell receptor beta chains came from one sample sequenced in a study of cytomegalovirus exposure and HLA in healthy donors. PCR used 60 Vbeta primers and 13 Jbeta primers. Some clones are missing from TCRdb's copy, which holds only in-frame ones; the method was immunoSEQ multiplex PCR. The data hold about 140,000 clones, with 82% observed a single time. Sequencing was performed on PBMCs. The source is a woman aged 35 to 49 in good health and CMV-seronegative.

This clone was counted a few times. V usage is TRBV28 and J usage is TRBJ1-2, with D unclear. This CDR3 has 14 amino acids. V dropped 3 bases and J dropped 4 bases, with 12 bases sitting between them. In germline, CDR1 is MDHEN, CDR2 SYDVKM. CDR3: CASSFIQAPYGYTF. Written as DNA, the CDR3 is TGTGCCAGCAGTTTCATTCAGGCCCCCTATGGCTACACCTTC.

The rearrangement uses TRBV15 and TRBJ2-5; TRBD2 is a possible D gene (6 bases). Germline CDR1 is LNHNV and CDR2 is YYDKDF (reference sequence). This CDR3 spans 16 amino acids. Between the trimmed V and J ends, which lost 3 bases and 4 bases, there was a span of 18 bases. Here the CDR3 DNA reads TGTGCCACCAGCAGTCGCCGGGAGATAATATTAGAGACCCAGTACTTC. The encoded protein is CATSSRREIILETQYF. Together with reference TRBV15 and TRBJ2-5, the CDR3 gives the full variable domain: DAMVIQNPRYQVTQFGKPVTLSCSQTLNHNVMYWYQQKSSQAPKLLFHYYDKDFNNEADTPDNFQSRRPNTSFCFLDIRSPGLGDTAMYLCATSSRREIILETQYFGPGTRLLVL.

V is TRBV27 and J is TRBJ1-1; D is possibly TRBD1 (6 bases). V dropped 7 bases and J dropped 1 base, with 16 bases sitting between them. CDR3 length: 15 residues. Germline V gene lookup returns CDR1 MNHEY and CDR2 SMNVEV (reference sequence). CDR3 in amino acids: CASNKPGHENTEAFF. Here the CDR3 DNA reads TGTGCCAGCAACAAACCGGGACACGAGAACACTGAAGCTTTCTTT.

Worth noting for this clone: Other DNA sequences in the same sample also yield this CDR3. This sequence joins TRBV7-3 and TRBJ2-2; 8 nucleotides agree with TRBD2. The CDR3 contains 14 residues. With V trimmed by 2 bases and J by 5 bases, 1 base remained unmatched. Germline V gives CDR1 SGHTA, CDR2 FQGTGA. The CDR3 bases are TGTGCCAGCAGCTTATCGGGGGGGACCGGGGAGCTGTTTTTT. Residues: CASSLSGGTGELFF.

The rearrangement links TRBV19 to TRBJ2-5, with D possibly being TRBD2 (5 bases). The V gene's germline CDR1 is LNHDA and CDR2 SQIVND (reference sequence). Trimming pared 6 bases from V and 5 bases from J, leaving 16 bases between. The CDR3 is made up of 14 amino acids. The CDR3 bases are TGTGCCAGTAGCCAAACGAGGGCCATGGAGACCCAGTACTTC. Protein sequence: CASSQTRAMETQYF.

The rearrangement uses TRBV6-1 and TRBJ2-6; D possibly corresponds to TRBD1 (5 bases). Per germline, CDR1 MNHNS and CDR2 SASEGT. The CDR3 is 15 residues long. Trimming took 11 bases from V and 0 from J, leaving 14 bases between them. The CDR3 is CACRQPFSGANVLTF. CDR3 coding DNA: TGTGCCTGTCGACAGCCGTTCTCTGGGGCCAACGTCCTGACTTTC.

This clone was observed a few times. The rearrangement joins TRBV15 to TRBJ2-3; 10 bases map to TRBD1. Germline trimming cut 0 bases from V and 4 bases from J; bases unmatched to any gene: 4. CDR1 is LNHNV, CDR2 YYDKDF, per germline (reference sequence). The CDR3 covers 16 residues. The CDR3 DNA reads TGTGCCACCAGCAGAGATCCCGGACAGGGGGCAGATACGCAGTATTTT. Residues: CATSRDPGQGADTQYF.

V gene TRBV5-1 combines with J gene TRBJ2-5, with a possible D match to TRBD1 (5 bases). The CDR3 is 12 residues long. The V and J ends lost 4 bases and 4 bases respectively, with 8 bases between them. CDR1 and CDR2 (germline): SGHRS, YFSETQ. CDR3 DNA sequence: TGCGCCAGCAGCCCGCAGGGAGAGACCCAGTACTTC. Translating gives CASSPQGETQYF.

J is TRBJ1-2 and V is TRBV14; D gene uncertain. Trimming stripped 4 bases from V and 3 bases from J, with 9 bases between. Looked up from germline, CDR1 is SGHDN and CDR2 is FVKESK. CDR3 size: 13 residues. The chain's CDR3 is CASSPNMDYGYTF. The CDR3 nucleotides read TGTGCCAGCAGCCCCAACATGGACTATGGCTACACCTTC.

The chain couples TRBV5-1 to TRBJ2-5; TRBD2 matches 14 bases. This CDR3 has 16 residues. Germline assignment: CDR1 SGHRS and CDR2 YFSETQ. V shed 4 bases and J 4 bases; nucleotides not matched to a gene: 6. The CDR3 nucleotides are TGCGCCAGCAGCCTAGGACTAGCGGGAGGAGGAGAGACCCAGTACTTC. It specifies CASSLGLAGGGETQYF.

The chain couples TRBV7-2 to TRBJ2-5, with 8 bases lining up with TRBD1. Trimming took 4 bases from V and 5 from J; bases not matched to a gene: 9. This CDR3 region has 15 residues. Per germline, CDR1 SGHTA and CDR2 FQGNSA. In DNA, the CDR3 is TGTGCCAGCAGCTCCAATCCAGGGGGCGCGGAGACCCAGTACTTC. Translated, it gives CASSSNPGGAETQYF. The entire variable domain, with the rest obtained from reference TRBV7-2 and TRBJ2-5, is as follows: GAGVSQSPSNKVTEKGKDVELRCDPISGHTALYWYRQSLGQGLEFLIYFQGNSAPDKSGLPSDRFSAERTGGSVSTLTIQRTQQEDSAVYLCASSSNPGGAETQYFGPGTRLLVL.

In this sample, this clone turned up a few times. This chain links TRBV28 with TRBJ1-2, with a tentative D call TRBD1 (6 bases). The CDR3 extends over 12 amino acids. The germline gives CDR1 MDHEN, CDR2 SYDVKM. Trimming removed 5 bases from V and 2 bases from J, with 6 bases in between. The CDR3 is CASSGQNYGYTF. The CDR3 nucleotides are TGTGCCAGCAGTGGACAGAACTATGGCTACACCTTC.

This chain links TRBV5-4 with TRBJ2-7; no firm D call. The CDR3 has 13 amino acids. V was trimmed by 4 bases and J by 2 bases, leaving 10 bases between them. Looked up from germline, CDR1 is SGHNT and CDR2 is YYREEE (reference sequence). The CDR3 loop reads CASSVDMAYEQYF. The CDR3 nucleotides are TGTGCCAGCAGCGTAGACATGGCCTACGAGCAGTACTTC.

The chain carries TRBV27 and TRBJ2-5; 9 nucleotides match TRBD2. V lost 3 bases, J lost 7 bases, and 12 bases stayed unmatched. The CDR3 has 16 residues. Germline CDR1 MNHEY, CDR2 SMNVEV (reference sequence). CDR3 in amino acids: CASSLAGLAGERTQYF. Here the CDR3 DNA reads TGTGCCAGCAGTTTGGCGGGACTAGCCGGAGAAAGGACCCAGTACTTC.

This chain uses TRBV15 with TRBJ1-2; D unresolved. Between the trimmed V and J ends, which lost 4 bases and 4 bases, there was a span of 10 bases. The CDR3 is made up of 13 amino acids. Germline V gene data show CDR1 as LNHNV and CDR2 as YYDKDF (reference sequence). The CDR3 here is CATSMEELYGYTF. CDR3 DNA sequence: TGTGCCACCAGCATGGAGGAACTCTATGGCTACACCTTC.

The chain carries TRBV19 and TRBJ1-1, with D perhaps matching TRBD1 (5 bases). Germline CDR1 reads LNHDA; CDR2 reads SQIVND (reference sequence). The CDR3 consists of 15 residues. Between the trimmed V and J ends, which lost 5 bases and 3 bases, there was a span of 16 bases. The CDR3 loop is CASSWDHRPDTEAFF. The DNA of the CDR3 is TGTGCCAGTAGTTGGGATCACAGGCCGGACACTGAAGCTTTCTTT.

The table lists this clone with a count of one. The chain uses TRBV28 and TRBJ1-5; D possibly corresponds to TRBD1 (6 bases). The germline V gene has CDR1 MDHEN and CDR2 SYDVKM. V was trimmed by 3 bases and J by 7 bases, leaving 16 bases between them. This CDR3 comprises 15 residues. In nucleotides, the CDR3 is TGTGCCAGCAGTTTGCTCCCAGGGGTAGCCCAGCCCCAGCATTTT. Its protein product is CASSLLPGVAQPQHF.

The chain is built from TRBV2 and TRBJ2-1; TRBD2 aligns across 8 bases. In germline, CDR1 is SNHLY, CDR2 FYNNEI. This CDR3 has 13 amino acids. Trimming took 2 bases from V and 7 from J; bases not matched to a gene: 1. The CDR3 reads CASSELAGNEQFF. The CDR3 nucleotides are TGTGCCAGCAGTGAACTAGCGGGTAATGAGCAGTTCTTC.

The J gene is TRBJ1-1, the V gene TRBV30; possible D gene TRBD1, 6 bases. The CDR3 is 16 amino acids. V lost 0 bases, J lost 2 bases, and 16 bases lay in between. Germline V gene lookup returns CDR1 GTSNPN and CDR2 SVGIG (reference sequence). CDR3 DNA: TGTGCCTGGAGTGTTCGGACAGCCAGTCCCAACACTGAAGCTTTCTTT. Translating it yields CAWSVRTASPNTEAFF.

This chain links TRBV19 with TRBJ1-2; possibly TRBD1 for D (6 bases). V lost 6 bases and J 7 bases, leaving 15 bases between the germline ends. This CDR3 region has 13 residues. Germline V CDR1 and CDR2: LNHDA, SQIVND (reference sequence). CDR3 sequence reads: CASRQGSIGGYTF. The CDR3 coding sequence is TGTGCCAGTAGGCAGGGGAGTATAGGTGGCTACACCTTC. Drawing the rest from reference TRBV19 and TRBJ1-2, the complete variable domain is DGGITQSPKYLFRKEGQNVTLSCEQNLNHDAMYWYRQDPGQGLRLIYYSQIVNDFQKGDIAEGYSVSREKKESFPLTVTSAQKNPTAFYLCASRQGSIGGYTFGSGTRLTVV.